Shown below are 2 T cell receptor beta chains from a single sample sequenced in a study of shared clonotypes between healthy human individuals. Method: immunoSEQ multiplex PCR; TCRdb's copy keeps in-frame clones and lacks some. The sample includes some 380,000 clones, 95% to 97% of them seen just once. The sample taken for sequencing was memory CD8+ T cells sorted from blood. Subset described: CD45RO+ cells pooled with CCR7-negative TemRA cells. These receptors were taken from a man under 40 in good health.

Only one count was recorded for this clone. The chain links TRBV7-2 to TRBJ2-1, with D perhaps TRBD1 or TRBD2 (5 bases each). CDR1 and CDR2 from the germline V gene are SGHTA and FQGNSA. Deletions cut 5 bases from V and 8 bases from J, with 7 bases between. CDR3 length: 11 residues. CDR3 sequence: CASSRGDEQFF. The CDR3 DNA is TGTGCCAGCAGCAGGGGAGATGAGCAGTTCTTC. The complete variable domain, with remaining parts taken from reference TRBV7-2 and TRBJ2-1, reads GAGVSQSPSNKVTEKGKDVELRCDPISGHTALYWYRQSLGQGLEFLIYFQGNSAPDKSGLPSDRFSAERTGGSVSTLTIQRTQQEDSAVYLCASSRGDEQFFGPGTRLTVL.

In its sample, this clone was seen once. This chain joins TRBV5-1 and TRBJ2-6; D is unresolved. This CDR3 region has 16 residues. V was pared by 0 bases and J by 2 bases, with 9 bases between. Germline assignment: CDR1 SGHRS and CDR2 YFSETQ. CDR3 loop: CASSLEAVPGANVLTF. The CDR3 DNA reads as TGCGCCAGCAGCTTGGAGGCAGTGCCTGGGGCCAACGTCCTGACTTTC.